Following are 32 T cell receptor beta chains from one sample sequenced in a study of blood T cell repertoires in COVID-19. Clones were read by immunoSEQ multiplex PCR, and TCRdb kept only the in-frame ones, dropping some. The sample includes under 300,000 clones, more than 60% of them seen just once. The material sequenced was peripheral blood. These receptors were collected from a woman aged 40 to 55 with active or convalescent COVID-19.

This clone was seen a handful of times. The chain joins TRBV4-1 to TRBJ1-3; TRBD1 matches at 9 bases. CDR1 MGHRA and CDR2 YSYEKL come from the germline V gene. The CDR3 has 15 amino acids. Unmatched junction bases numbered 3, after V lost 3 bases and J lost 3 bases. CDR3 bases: TGCGCCAGCAGCCAGTGGACAGGGGTTGGAAACACCATATATTTT. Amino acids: CASSQWTGVGNTIYF.

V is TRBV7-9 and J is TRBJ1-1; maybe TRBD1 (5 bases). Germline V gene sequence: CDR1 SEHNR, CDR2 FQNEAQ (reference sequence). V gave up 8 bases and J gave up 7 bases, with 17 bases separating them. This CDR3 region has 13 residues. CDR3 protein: CASSLAGQVEAFF. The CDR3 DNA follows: TGTGCCAGCTCCCTGGCGGGGCAAGTTGAAGCTTTCTTT.

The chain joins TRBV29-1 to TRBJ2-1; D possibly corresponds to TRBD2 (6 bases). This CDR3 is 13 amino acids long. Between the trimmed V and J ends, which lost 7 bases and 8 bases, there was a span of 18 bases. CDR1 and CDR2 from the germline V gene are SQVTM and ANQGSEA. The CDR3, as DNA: TGCAGCGGGGGGGTAAGGCAGGGCGATGAGCAGTTCTTC. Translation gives CSGGVRQGDEQFF.

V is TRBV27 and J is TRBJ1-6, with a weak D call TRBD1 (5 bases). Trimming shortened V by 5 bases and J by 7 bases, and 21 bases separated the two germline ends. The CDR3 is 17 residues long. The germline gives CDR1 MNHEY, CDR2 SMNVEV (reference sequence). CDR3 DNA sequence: TGTGCCAGCAGTCCCACGACAGTAAAGCTCATCAATTCACCCCTCCACTTT. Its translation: CASSPTTVKLINSPLHF.

The CDR3 sequence: CASRRGGPFNEQFF. Written as DNA, the CDR3 is TGTGCCAGCAGACGGGGGGGCCCTTTTAATGAGCAGTTCTTC. The genes are TRBV5-4 and TRBJ2-1, with 8 bases identical to TRBD2. After removal of 5 bases from V and 7 bases from J, the junction contained 8 bases not matched to a gene. Germline lookup yields CDR1 SGHNT and CDR2 YYREEE (reference sequence). The CDR3 covers 14 residues.

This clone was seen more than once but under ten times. The CDR3 DNA is TGTGCCAGCAGTGAAGAGGCGCTCAGGGGAAACACCATATATTTT. It yields the protein CASSEEALRGNTIYF. This chain joins TRBV2 and TRBJ1-3; D gene ambiguous. V was shortened by 1 base and J by 4 bases, with 11 bases between the two germline ends. Germline CDR1 is SNHLY and CDR2 is FYNNEI. The CDR3 sequence is 15 residues long.

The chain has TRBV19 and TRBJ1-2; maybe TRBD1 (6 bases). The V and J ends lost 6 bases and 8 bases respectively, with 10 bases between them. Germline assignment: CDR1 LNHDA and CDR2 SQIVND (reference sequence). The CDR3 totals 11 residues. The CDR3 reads CASRQGRGYTF. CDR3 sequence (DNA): TGTGCCAGTAGGCAGGGGCGAGGCTACACCTTC.

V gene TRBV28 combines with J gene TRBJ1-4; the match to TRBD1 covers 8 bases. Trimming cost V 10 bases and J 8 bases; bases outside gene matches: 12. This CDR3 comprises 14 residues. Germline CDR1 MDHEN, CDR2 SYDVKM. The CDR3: CATRSSGQAEKLFF. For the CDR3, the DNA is TGTGCCACTCGTTCGTCGGGACAGGCCGAAAAACTGTTTTTT.

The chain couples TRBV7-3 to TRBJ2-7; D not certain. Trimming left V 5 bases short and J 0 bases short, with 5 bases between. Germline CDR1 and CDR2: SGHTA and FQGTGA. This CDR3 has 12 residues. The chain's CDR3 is CASSPLSYEQYV. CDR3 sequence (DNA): TGTGCCAGCAGCCCCCTCTCCTACGAGCAGTACGTC.

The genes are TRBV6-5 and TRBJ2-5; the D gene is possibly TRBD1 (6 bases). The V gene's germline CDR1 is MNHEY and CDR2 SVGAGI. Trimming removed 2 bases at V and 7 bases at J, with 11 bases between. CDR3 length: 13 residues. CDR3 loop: CASSYKTRGTQYF. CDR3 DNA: TGTGCCAGCAGTTACAAGACCAGGGGGACCCAGTACTTC.

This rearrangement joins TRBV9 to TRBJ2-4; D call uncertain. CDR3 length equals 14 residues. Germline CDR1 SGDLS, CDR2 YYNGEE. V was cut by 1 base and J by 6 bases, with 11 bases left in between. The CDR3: CASSVSRGRNIQYF. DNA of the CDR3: TGTGCCAGCAGCGTAAGTCGCGGCCGAAACATTCAGTACTTC.

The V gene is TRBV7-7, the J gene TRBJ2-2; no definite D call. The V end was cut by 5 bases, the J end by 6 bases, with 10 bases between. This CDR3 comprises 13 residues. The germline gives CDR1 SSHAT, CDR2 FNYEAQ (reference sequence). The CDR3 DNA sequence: TGTGCCAGCAGCCGAGAGTTGGCCGGGGAGCTGTTTTTT. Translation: CASSRELAGELFF.

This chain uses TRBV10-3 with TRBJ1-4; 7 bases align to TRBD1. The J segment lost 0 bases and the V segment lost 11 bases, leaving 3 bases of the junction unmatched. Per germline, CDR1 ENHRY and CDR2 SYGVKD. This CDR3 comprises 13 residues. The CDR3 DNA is TGTGCCGCCGGACAGGCAACTAATGAAAAACTGTTTTTT. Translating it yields CAAGQATNEKLFF.

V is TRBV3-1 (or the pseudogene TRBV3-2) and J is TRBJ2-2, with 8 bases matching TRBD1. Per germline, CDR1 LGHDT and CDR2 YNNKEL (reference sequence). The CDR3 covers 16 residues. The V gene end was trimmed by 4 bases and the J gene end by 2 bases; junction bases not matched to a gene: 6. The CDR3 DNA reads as TGTGCCAGCAGCCCAGGTGGGACAGGAAACACCGGGGAGCTGTTTTTT. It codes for CASSPGGTGNTGELFF.

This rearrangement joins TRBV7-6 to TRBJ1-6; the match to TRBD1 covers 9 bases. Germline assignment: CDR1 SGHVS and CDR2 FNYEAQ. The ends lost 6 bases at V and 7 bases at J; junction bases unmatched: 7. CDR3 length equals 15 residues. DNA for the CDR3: TGTGCCAGCAGTTCTAGACAGGGGGTGAATTCACCCCTCCACTTT. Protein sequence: CASSSRQGVNSPLHF.

For the CDR3, the DNA is TGTGCCAGCAGCTTTCCCGGACAGGGGATCTATGGCTACACCTTC. Its translation is CASSFPGQGIYGYTF. V is TRBV7-9 and J is TRBJ1-2, with TRBD1 matching 9 bases. CDR3 size: 15 residues. V lost 3 bases, J lost 4 bases, and 6 bases stayed unmatched. Germline V gene sequence: CDR1 SEHNR, CDR2 FQNEAQ (reference sequence). Using reference TRBV7-9 and TRBJ1-2 for the parts outside the CDR3, the full variable domain is DTGVSQNPRHKITKRGQNVTFRCDPISEHNRLYWYRQTLGQGPEFLTYFQNEAQLEKSRLLSDRFSAERPKGSFSTLEIQRTEQGDSAMYLCASSFPGQGIYGYTFGSGTRLTVV.

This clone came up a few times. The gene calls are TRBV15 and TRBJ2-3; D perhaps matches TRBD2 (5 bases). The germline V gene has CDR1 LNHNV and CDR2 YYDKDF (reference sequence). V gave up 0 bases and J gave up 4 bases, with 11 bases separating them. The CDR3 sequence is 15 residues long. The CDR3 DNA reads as TGTGCCACCAGCAGAGAACCCTTCGGGGCAGATACGCAGTATTTT. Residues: CATSREPFGADTQYF. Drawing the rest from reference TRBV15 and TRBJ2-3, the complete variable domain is DAMVIQNPRYQVTQFGKPVTLSCSQTLNHNVMYWYQQKSSQAPKLLFHYYDKDFNNEADTPDNFQSRRPNTSFCFLDIRSPGLGDTAMYLCATSREPFGADTQYFGPGTRLTVL.

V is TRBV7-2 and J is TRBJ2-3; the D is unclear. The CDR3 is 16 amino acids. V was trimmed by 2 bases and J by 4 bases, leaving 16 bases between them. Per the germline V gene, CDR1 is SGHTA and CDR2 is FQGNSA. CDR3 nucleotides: TGTGCCAGCAGCTTAACGTCACTAAGTTCAGCAGATACGCAGTATTTT. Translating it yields CASSLTSLSSADTQYF.

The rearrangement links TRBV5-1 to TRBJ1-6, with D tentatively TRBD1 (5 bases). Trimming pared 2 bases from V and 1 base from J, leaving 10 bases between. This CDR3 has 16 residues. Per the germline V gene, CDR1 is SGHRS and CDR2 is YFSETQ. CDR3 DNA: TGCGCCAGCAGCTTTCGGGGGGGTTCCTATAATTCACCCCTCCACTTT. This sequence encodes CASSFRGGSYNSPLHF.

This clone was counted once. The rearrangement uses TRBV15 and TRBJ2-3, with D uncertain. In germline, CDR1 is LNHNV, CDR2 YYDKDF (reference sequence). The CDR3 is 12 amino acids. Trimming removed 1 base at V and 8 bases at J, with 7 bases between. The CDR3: CATSRVAGTQYF. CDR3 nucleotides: TGTGCCACCAGCAGAGTTGCAGGTACGCAGTATTTT.

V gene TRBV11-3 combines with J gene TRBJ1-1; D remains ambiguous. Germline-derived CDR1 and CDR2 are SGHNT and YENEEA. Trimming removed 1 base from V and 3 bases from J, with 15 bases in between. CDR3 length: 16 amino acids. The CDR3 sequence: CASSLGKWVEDTEAFF. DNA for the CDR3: TGTGCCAGCAGCTTAGGCAAGTGGGTTGAGGACACTGAAGCTTTCTTT.

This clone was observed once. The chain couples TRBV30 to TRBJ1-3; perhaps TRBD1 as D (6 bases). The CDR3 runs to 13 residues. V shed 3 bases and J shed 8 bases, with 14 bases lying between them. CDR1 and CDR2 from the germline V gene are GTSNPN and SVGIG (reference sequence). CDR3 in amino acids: CAWRAQGPDTIYF. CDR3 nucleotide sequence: TGTGCCTGGAGGGCACAGGGCCCGGACACCATATATTTT.

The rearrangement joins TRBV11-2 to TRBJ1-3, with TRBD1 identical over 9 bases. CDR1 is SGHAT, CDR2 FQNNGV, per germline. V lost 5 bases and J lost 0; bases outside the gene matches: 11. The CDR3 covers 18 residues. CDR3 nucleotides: TGTGCCAGCAGCAAACCGGGACAGGGAGTGAACTCTGGAAACACCATATATTTT. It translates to CASSKPGQGVNSGNTIYF.

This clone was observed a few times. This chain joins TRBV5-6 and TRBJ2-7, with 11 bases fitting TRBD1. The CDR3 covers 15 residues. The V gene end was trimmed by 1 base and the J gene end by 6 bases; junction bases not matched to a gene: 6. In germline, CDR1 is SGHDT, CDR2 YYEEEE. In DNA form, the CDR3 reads TGTGCCAGCAGCTTGTATGGACAGGGGGCTAGCGAGCAGTACTTC. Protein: CASSLYGQGASEQYF.

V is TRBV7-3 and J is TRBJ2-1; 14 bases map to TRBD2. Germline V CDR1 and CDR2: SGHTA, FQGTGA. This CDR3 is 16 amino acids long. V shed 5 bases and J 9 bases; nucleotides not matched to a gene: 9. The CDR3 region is CASSAGLAGGLGEQFF. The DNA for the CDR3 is TGTGCCAGCAGCGCCGGACTAGCGGGGGGATTGGGTGAGCAGTTCTTC.

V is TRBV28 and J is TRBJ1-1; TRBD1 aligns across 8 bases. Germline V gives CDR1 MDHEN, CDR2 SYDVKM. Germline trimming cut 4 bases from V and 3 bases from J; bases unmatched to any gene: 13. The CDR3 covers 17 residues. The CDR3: CASSSITGGNWDTEAFF. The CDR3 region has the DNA TGTGCCAGCAGTTCGATAACAGGGGGGAATTGGGACACTGAAGCTTTCTTT.

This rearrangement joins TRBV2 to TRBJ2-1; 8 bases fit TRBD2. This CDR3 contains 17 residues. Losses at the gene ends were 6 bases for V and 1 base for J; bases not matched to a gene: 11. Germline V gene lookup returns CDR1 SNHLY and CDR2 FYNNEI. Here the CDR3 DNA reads TGTGCCAGCAGGGGCGGGGGGCCTGATGGGTCCTACAATGAGCAGTTCTTC. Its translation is CASRGGGPDGSYNEQFF.

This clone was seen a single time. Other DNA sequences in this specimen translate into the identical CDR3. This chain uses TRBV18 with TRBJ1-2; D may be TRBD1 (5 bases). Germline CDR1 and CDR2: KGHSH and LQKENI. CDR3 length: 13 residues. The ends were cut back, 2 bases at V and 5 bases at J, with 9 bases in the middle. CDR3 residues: CASSPGQNYGYTF. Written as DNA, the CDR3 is TGTGCCAGCTCACCAGGACAAAATTATGGCTACACCTTC.

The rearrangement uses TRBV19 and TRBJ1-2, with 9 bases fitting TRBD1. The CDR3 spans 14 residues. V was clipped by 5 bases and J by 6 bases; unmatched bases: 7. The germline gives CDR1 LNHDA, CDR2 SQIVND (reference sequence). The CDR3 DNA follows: TGTGCCAGTAGTCCCGGGACAGGGCAGGATGGCTACACCTTC. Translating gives CASSPGTGQDGYTF.

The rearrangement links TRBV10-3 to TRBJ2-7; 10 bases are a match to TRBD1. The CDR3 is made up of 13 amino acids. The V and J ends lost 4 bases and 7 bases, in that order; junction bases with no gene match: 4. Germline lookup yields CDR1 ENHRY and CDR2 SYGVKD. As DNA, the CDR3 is TGTGCCATCAGTGGGGGGACAGGGGTAGAGCAGTACGTC. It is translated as CAISGGTGVEQYV.

The CDR3 DNA reads as TGCAGCGCACATCGTCAGGGGACTGAAGCTTTCTTT. Translation gives CSAHRQGTEAFF. The chain has TRBV29-1 and TRBJ1-1, with a tentative D call TRBD1 (6 bases). The germline CDR1 and CDR2 sequences are SQVTM and ANQGSEA. The CDR3 has 12 residues. V lost 7 bases to trimming and J lost 5 bases, with 14 bases between them.

The chain's CDR3 is CASNYLNSPLHF. In DNA form, the CDR3 reads TGTGCCAGCAACTACCTAAATTCACCCCTCCACTTT. The chain uses TRBV28 and TRBJ1-6, with unresolved D. Per germline, CDR1 MDHEN and CDR2 SYDVKM. Trimming pared 7 bases from V and 7 bases from J, leaving 8 bases between. This CDR3 has 12 residues.